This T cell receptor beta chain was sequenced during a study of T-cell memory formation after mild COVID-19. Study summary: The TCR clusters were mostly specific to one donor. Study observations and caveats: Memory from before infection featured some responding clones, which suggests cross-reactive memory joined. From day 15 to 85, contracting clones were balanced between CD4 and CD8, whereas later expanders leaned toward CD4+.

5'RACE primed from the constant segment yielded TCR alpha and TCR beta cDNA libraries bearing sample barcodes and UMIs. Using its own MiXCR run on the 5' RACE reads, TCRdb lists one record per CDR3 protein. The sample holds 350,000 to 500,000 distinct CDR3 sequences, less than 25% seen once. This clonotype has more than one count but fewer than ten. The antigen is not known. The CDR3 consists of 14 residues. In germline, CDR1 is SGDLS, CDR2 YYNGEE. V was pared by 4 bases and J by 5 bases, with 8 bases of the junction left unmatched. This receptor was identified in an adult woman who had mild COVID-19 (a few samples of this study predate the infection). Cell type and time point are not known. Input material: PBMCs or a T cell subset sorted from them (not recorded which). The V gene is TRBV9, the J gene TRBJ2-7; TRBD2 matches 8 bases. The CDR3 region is CASSPGLANNEQYF. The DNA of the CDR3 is TGTGCCAGCAGCCCAGGACTAGCTAACAACGAGCAGTACTTC.